The source of this T cell receptor (beta chain) is a study of metastatic and nonmetastatic thyroid tumors. Study-level background: Where malignant and benign thyroid patients were concerned, repertoires were compared across blood and tumor or nodule tissue. Findings and caveats of the study: As reported, TCR beta diversity in blood and tumor was significantly higher in malignant thyroid tumors than in benign nodules.

This CDR3 contains 13 residues. Germline V gene sequence: CDR1 KGHSH, CDR2 LQKENI. V lost 3 bases and J 4 bases, leaving 9 bases between the germline ends. Study processing details: Clinicopathological groups supplied CDR3 differences that were used to build a distant-metastasis classifier for papillary thyroid cancer. Using MiXCR, TCRdb re-called clones from the PCR reads. These V and J calls are TCRdb output, not the study's own analysis. This table holds tens of thousands of clones, around a sixth found once. This clone occurred many times. As yet, its antigen is unknown. Among the patients, none had received any treatment before thyroid surgery.

What was sequenced was blood. The TCR comes from a female donor with papillary thyroid cancer or a benign thyroid nodule (not recorded which). Some clones in this sample may be carry-over from other donors' samples. The chain has TRBV18 and TRBJ1-2; D gene uncertain. For the CDR3, the DNA is TGTGCCAGCTCACCCGACTCCTCCTATGGCTACACCTTC. Translation gives CASSPDSSYGYTF. Drawing the rest from reference TRBV18 and TRBJ1-2, the complete variable domain is NAGVMQNPRHLVRRRGQEARLRCSPMKGHSHVYWYRQLPEEGLKFMVYLQKENIIDESGMPKERFSAEFPKEGPSILRIQQVVRGDSAAYFCASSPDSSYGYTFGSGTRLTVV.